This T cell receptor (beta chain) was captured in a study of CD8 T cells in ankylosing spondylitis. Whole-study findings and limits: Earlier work had already found some motif variants in reactive arthritis synovial fluid and blood. The study looked at matched synovial fluid samples from ankylosing spondylitis patients. Disease-linked clones were reported to be significantly enriched there. A motif in TCR beta, a set of eight highly homologous variants, appeared characteristic of ankylosing spondylitis blood.

The CDR3 covers 15 residues. From germline, CDR1 is SGHAT and CDR2 FQNNGV. V was pared by 5 bases and J by 3 bases, with 16 bases between. TCRdb re-analysed the 5' RACE reads in MiXCR, keeping a single row per CDR3 protein. The sample consists of under 950,000 distinct CDR3 sequences, roughly 19% of them appearing once. This clonotype was counted between two and nine times. Its target is unknown. Material: blood, either unsorted or a sorted T cell fraction (not recorded which). V gene TRBV11-2 combines with J gene TRBJ1-1; weak D call: TRBD1 (5 bases). The sequence was obtained from a male donor with ankylosing spondylitis. CDR3 loop: CASSPSARGYTEAFF. The CDR3 coding sequence is TGTGCCAGCAGCCCTTCGGCCCGGGGGTACACTGAAGCTTTCTTT.